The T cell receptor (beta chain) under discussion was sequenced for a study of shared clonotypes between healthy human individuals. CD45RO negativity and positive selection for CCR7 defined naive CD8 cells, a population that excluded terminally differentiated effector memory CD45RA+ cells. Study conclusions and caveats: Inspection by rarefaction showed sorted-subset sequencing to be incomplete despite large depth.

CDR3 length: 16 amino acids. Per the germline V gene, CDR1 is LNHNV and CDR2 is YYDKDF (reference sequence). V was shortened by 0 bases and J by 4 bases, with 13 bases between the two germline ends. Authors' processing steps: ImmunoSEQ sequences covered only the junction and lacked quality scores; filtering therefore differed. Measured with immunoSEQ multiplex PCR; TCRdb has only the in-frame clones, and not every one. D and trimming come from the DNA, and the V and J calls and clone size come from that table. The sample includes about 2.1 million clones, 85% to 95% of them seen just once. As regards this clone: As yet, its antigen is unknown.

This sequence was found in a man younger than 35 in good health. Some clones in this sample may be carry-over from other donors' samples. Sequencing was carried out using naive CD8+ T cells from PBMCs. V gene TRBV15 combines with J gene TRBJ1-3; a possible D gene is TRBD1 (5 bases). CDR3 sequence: CATSRDRAGSGNTIYF. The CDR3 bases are TGTGCCACCAGCAGAGATCGGGCAGGGTCCGGAAACACCATATATTTT.